The 25 T cell receptor beta chains below all came from one sample that was sequenced in a study of PD-L1 blockade in urothelial cancer. Described time point: peripheral blood 6 weeks after treatment start. Repertoires were generated with immunoSEQ multiplex PCR, while TCRdb's copy carries only in-frame clones and drops some. The data contain about 38,000 clones, 65% to 90% of them singletons. The source was PBMCs, collected around atezolizumab (anti-PD-L1) treatment. The receptor source for this set is a man in his sixties with urothelial cancer.

This chain uses TRBV6-4 with TRBJ1-3; no clear D gene. This CDR3 has 19 amino acids. The V gene's germline CDR1 is MRHNA and CDR2 SNTAGT. V lost 3 bases and J 0 bases, leaving 21 bases between the germline ends. This CDR3 is CASSDQVCIRSHSGNTIYF. The CDR3 DNA follows: TGTGCCAGCAGTGATCAGGTCTGTATAAGGTCTCACTCTGGAAACACCATATATTTT.

V gene TRBV9 combines with J gene TRBJ2-1; 7 bases are shared with TRBD2. V lost 3 bases to trimming and J lost 9 bases; unmatched junction nucleotides: 9. The CDR3 covers 14 residues. Germline-derived CDR1 and CDR2 are SGDLS and YYNGEE. CDR3 bases: TGTGCCAGCAGCGCGACTAGCCACCCGGCTGAGCAGTTCTTC. Translated: CASSATSHPAEQFF.

The chain carries TRBV11-2 and TRBJ1-5; D ambiguous. The germline CDR1 and CDR2 sequences are SGHAT and FQNNGV. The CDR3 runs to 13 residues. Deletions cut 0 bases from V and 3 bases from J, with 3 bases between. This CDR3 reads CASSLDYNQPQHF. Here the CDR3 DNA reads TGTGCCAGCAGCTTAGATTACAATCAGCCCCAGCATTTT.

The V gene is TRBV4-1, the J gene TRBJ2-5; a possible D gene is TRBD1 (5 bases). Germline loops: CDR1 MGHRA, CDR2 YSYEKL. The ends were cut back, 3 bases at V and 0 bases at J, with 17 bases in the middle. There are 17 residues in the CDR3. This CDR3 reads CASSQTPAGRDQETQYF. In DNA form, the CDR3 reads TGCGCCAGCAGCCAGACCCCCGCCGGCAGGGACCAAGAGACCCAGTACTTC.

The chain recombines TRBV20-1 with TRBJ2-3, with no clear D. This CDR3 contains 11 residues. Germline assignment: CDR1 DFQATT and CDR2 SNEGSKA (reference sequence). Trimming removed 6 bases from V and 4 bases from J, with 8 bases in between. In DNA, the CDR3 is TGCAGTGCCGAGCGCCCAGATACGCAGTATTTT. Protein: CSAERPDTQYF.

V usage is TRBV30 and J usage is TRBJ2-1; TRBD2 agrees at 7 bases. V was clipped by 1 base and J by 15 bases; unmatched bases: 9. The CDR3 covers 12 residues. CDR1 and CDR2 from the germline V gene are GTSNPN and SVGIG (reference sequence). In nucleotides, the CDR3 is TGTGCCTGGAGTGGTTGGGGGGGAGTGTGGTTCTTC. This codes for CAWSGWGGVWFF.

The rearrangement links TRBV5-5 to TRBJ1-2; 7 positions agree with TRBD1. V lost 0 bases, J lost 12 bases, and 17 bases stayed unmatched. The germline V gene has CDR1 SGHKS and CDR2 YYEKEE (reference sequence). The CDR3 is 16 residues long. Here the CDR3 DNA reads TGTGCCAGCAGCTTGGCCTCTATCGGGACAGTTTTACGACACACCTTC. This sequence encodes CASSLASIGTVLRHTF.

V gene TRBV5-1 combines with J gene TRBJ2-7, with 7 nucleotides matching TRBD1. CDR3 length equals 15 residues. Unmatched junction bases numbered 6, after V lost 1 base and J lost 2 bases. Germline CDR1 is SGHRS and CDR2 is YFSETQ. CDR3: CASSLQGQVTYEQYF. CDR3 nucleotide sequence: TGCGCCAGCAGCTTGCAAGGACAGGTCACCTACGAGCAGTACTTC.

This clone was found once. The chain employs TRBV5-1 and TRBJ2-7, with D perhaps TRBD1 (7 bases). Trimming stripped 0 bases from V and 4 bases from J, with 23 bases between. This CDR3 has 18 amino acids. Germline-derived CDR1 and CDR2 are SGHRS and YFSETQ. The CDR3 region is CASSLAPSSRDSLYEQYF. The CDR3 nucleotides read TGCGCCAGCAGCTTGGCCCCCAGCTCGCGGGACAGCCTTTACGAGCAGTACTTC.

This chain joins TRBV18 and TRBJ2-1, with D maybe TRBD1 (5 bases). The germline V gene has CDR1 KGHSH and CDR2 LQKENI. This CDR3 is built from 14 residues. V was shortened by 3 bases and J by 8 bases, with 14 bases between the two germline ends. The CDR3 nucleotides are TGTGCCAGCTCACCCATGACAGAGGTCGATGAGCAGTTCTTC. Protein: CASSPMTEVDEQFF. The full variable domain, in which reference TRBV18 and TRBJ2-1 provide the parts outside the CDR3, is NAGVMQNPRHLVRRRGQEARLRCSPMKGHSHVYWYRQLPEEGLKFMVYLQKENIIDESGMPKERFSAEFPKEGPSILRIQQVVRGDSAAYFCASSPMTEVDEQFFGPGTRLTVL.

The V gene is TRBV19, the J gene TRBJ1-2, with D possibly matching TRBD1 (5 bases). The germline V gene encodes CDR1 LNHDA and CDR2 SQIVND (reference sequence). Trimming took 6 bases from V and 2 from J, leaving 7 bases between them. The CDR3 covers 12 residues. CDR3 sequence reads: CASRGLNYGYTF. The DNA of the CDR3 is TGTGCCAGTAGGGGACTGAACTATGGCTACACCTTC.

This clone was observed a single time. V usage is TRBV6-1 and J usage is TRBJ1-6; 8 bases align to TRBD1. Losses at the gene ends were 8 bases for V and 6 bases for J; bases not matched to a gene: 3. Germline values: CDR1 MNHNS, CDR2 SASEGT. This CDR3 region has 13 residues. In nucleotides, the CDR3 is TGTGCCAGCTCTGGGACAGGTAATTCACCCCTCCACTTT. Translation gives CASSGTGNSPLHF.

The chain combines TRBV30 with TRBJ2-1, with 16 bases aligning to TRBD2. Germline CDR1 and CDR2: GTSNPN and SVGIG (reference sequence). This CDR3 region has 17 residues. The V and J ends lost 1 base and 6 bases, in that order; junction bases with no gene match: 6. The CDR3: CAWSGGTSGRASNEQFF. CDR3 nucleotide sequence: TGTGCCTGGAGTGGGGGGACTAGCGGGAGGGCCTCCAATGAGCAGTTCTTC.

The chain links TRBV5-6 to TRBJ2-2; D gene ambiguous. The CDR3 extends over 15 amino acids. Germline-derived CDR1 and CDR2 are SGHDT and YYEEEE. The V gene lost 0 bases and the J gene lost 2 bases, with 8 bases spanning the gap. CDR3 in amino acids: CASSLGQVNTGELFF. CDR3 in DNA: TGTGCCAGCAGCTTGGGGCAGGTTAACACCGGGGAGCTGTTTTTT. Looking up the rest from reference TRBV5-6 and TRBJ2-2 gives the full variable domain: DAGVTQSPTHLIKTRGQQVTLRCSPKSGHDTVSWYQQALGQGPQFIFQYYEEEERQRGNFPDRFSGHQFPNYSSELNVNALLLGDSALYLCASSLGQVNTGELFFGEGSRLTVL.

This clone was detected only a few times. The V and J genes are TRBV6-7 and TRBJ2-1; TRBD2 is a possible D gene (7 bases). TRBV6-7 is given ORF status, its function remaining uncertain. The CDR3 runs 12 residues. V lost 10 bases and J 7 bases, leaving 14 bases between the germline ends. Here the CDR3 DNA reads TGTGCCATCCTAGGGGGGGGGAATGAGCAGTTCTTC. Translated, it gives CAILGGGNEQFF.

This clone was picked up a small number of times. V gene TRBV7-9 combines with J gene TRBJ2-2, with D hard to call. Per germline, CDR1 SEHNR and CDR2 FQNEAQ (reference sequence). This CDR3 comprises 12 residues. The V end was cut by 2 bases, the J end by 5 bases, with 3 bases between. CDR3 region: CASSLLTGELFF. Written as DNA, the CDR3 is TGTGCCAGCAGCTTACTAACCGGGGAGCTGTTTTTT. The complete variable domain, with remaining parts taken from reference TRBV7-9 and TRBJ2-2, reads DTGVSQNPRHKITKRGQNVTFRCDPISEHNRLYWYRQTLGQGPEFLTYFQNEAQLEKSRLLSDRFSAERPKGSFSTLEIQRTEQGDSAMYLCASSLLTGELFFGEGSRLTVL.

As to this clone: Compared with germline, one end of the junction differs, possibly owing to a read error. The CDR3 DNA reads TGTGCCATCAGCCTGGCTGGCGCCAACGTCCTGACTTTC. Its translation is CAISLAGANVLTF. The chain employs TRBV10-3 and TRBJ2-6; unclear D gene. Germline-derived CDR1 and CDR2 are ENHRY and SYGVKD. This CDR3 is built from 13 residues.

This chain joins TRBV18 and TRBJ1-2; 9 bases agree with TRBD1. V was clipped by 3 bases and J by 2 bases; unmatched bases: 4. CDR1 KGHSH and CDR2 LQKENI come from the germline V gene. The CDR3 is 15 amino acids. CDR3 protein: CASSPGTGKNYGYTF. The CDR3, as DNA: TGTGCCAGCTCACCCGGGACAGGGAAGAACTATGGCTACACCTTC.

The V gene is TRBV7-2, the J gene TRBJ1-2, with a tentative D call TRBD1 (6 bases). The V and J ends lost 4 bases and 6 bases respectively, with 18 bases between them. Germline V lookup: CDR1 SGHTA, CDR2 FQGNSA. This CDR3 spans 15 amino acids. CDR3 amino acids: CASSSGRGGLHGYTF. The DNA for the CDR3 is TGTGCCAGCAGCTCAGGACGCGGGGGGCTCCATGGCTACACCTTC.

V usage is TRBV5-1 and J usage is TRBJ2-7, with 9 bases fitting TRBD2. Losses at the gene ends were 0 bases for V and 3 bases for J; bases not matched to a gene: 4. This CDR3 spans 15 amino acids. Germline loops: CDR1 SGHRS, CDR2 YFSETQ. The CDR3 nucleotides read TGCGCCAGCAGCTTGGTGACTAGCGGAGGCTACGAGCAGTACTTC. This gives the protein CASSLVTSGGYEQYF.

This clone was observed once. The V call is TRBV28, the J call TRBJ2-3; weak D call: TRBD1 (8 bases). This CDR3 spans 14 amino acids. The germline CDR1 and CDR2 sequences are MDHEN and SYDVKM. V was cut by 6 bases and J by 3 bases, with 13 bases left in between. The CDR3 DNA reads TGTGCCAGCAGCACAGGGGGGGTTACAGATACGCAGTATTTT. Protein product: CASSTGGVTDTQYF.

As regards this clone: A read error may account for a junction end that differs from germline. The gene calls are TRBV7-7 and TRBJ2-7, with a weak D call TRBD1 (6 bases). The CDR3 has 16 residues. The V gene's germline CDR1 is SSHAT and CDR2 FNYEAQ (reference sequence). In DNA form, the CDR3 reads TGTGCTAGCAGCCCAGGGGCAGGCGTCCTCTCCTACGAGCAGTACTTC. Translated: CASSPGAGVLSYEQYF.

Written as DNA, the CDR3 is TGTGCCAGCAGCTTACGGACTAGCGGGGGGGCCTACACAGATACGCAGTATTTT. Its translation is CASSLRTSGGAYTDTQYF. The gene calls are TRBV9 and TRBJ2-3; 15 positions match TRBD2. Germline V gives CDR1 SGDLS, CDR2 YYNGEE. The CDR3 runs to 18 residues. J was trimmed by 2 bases and V by 4 bases; bases with no gene match: 8.

This chain connects TRBV5-4 to TRBJ2-3; 10 bases match TRBD2. The CDR3 runs 17 residues. V shed 0 bases and J 4 bases; nucleotides not matched to a gene: 8. The germline CDR1 and CDR2 sequences are SGHNT and YYREEE (reference sequence). The chain's CDR3 is CASSLGGAGGLPDTQYF. CDR3 sequence (DNA): TGTGCCAGCAGCTTGGGAGGAGCGGGGGGGCTACCAGATACGCAGTATTTT.

The sample holds one count of this clone. The chain carries TRBV7-2 and TRBJ2-3, with D possibly matching TRBD1 (5 bases). The CDR3 has 13 residues. The V end was cut by 2 bases, the J end by 5 bases, with 8 bases between. The germline V gene encodes CDR1 SGHTA and CDR2 FQGNSA. The CDR3 loop is CASSLNRGDTQYF. The DNA of the CDR3 is TGTGCCAGCAGCTTAAATAGGGGAGATACGCAGTATTTT. Together with reference TRBV7-2 and TRBJ2-3, the CDR3 gives the full variable domain: GAGVSQSPSNKVTEKGKDVELRCDPISGHTALYWYRQSLGQGLEFLIYFQGNSAPDKSGLPSDRFSAERTGGSVSTLTIQRTQQEDSAVYLCASSLNRGDTQYFGPGTRLTVL.